This T cell receptor (beta chain) is from a study of response to subunit inactivated influenza vaccine. Findings of the study overall: The authors put forward the suggestion that each seasonal influenza vaccination may bring in only a limited number of new T cells.

TCRdb processed the RT-PCR reads anew with MiXCR; each CDR3 protein has one entry. The table has 500,000 to 700,000 distinct CDR3 sequences, approximately 22% seen once. CDR1 is LGHDT, CDR2 YNNKEL, per germline (reference sequence). This CDR3 spans 12 amino acids. V lost 2 bases and J lost 5, with 7 bases in between. This clonotype was observed a handful of times. The antigen remains unidentified. These same records also appear under a second study, on T cells expressing NK-cell markers. That work contributes: The authors made TCR beta cDNA libraries by 5'RACE template switching. This switching added a universal primer site and UMIs. It was sorted CD3+CD56-NKG2C+, CD3+CD56+NKG2C- and CD3+CD56+NKG2C+ T cells that provided the TCR beta repertoires. The CD3+CD56-NKG2C+ fraction of a handful of donors was likewise dominated by these clonotypes.

The sequences come from CD4+ T cells sorted from PBMCs, collected approximately 12 days after vaccination. The genes are TRBV3-1 and TRBJ2-7; no clear D. This clonotype originated in a man in his forties or fifties who received an inactivated influenza vaccine. The CDR3 DNA reads TGTGCCAGCAGCCAATTAGGGAACGAGCAGTACTTC. This sequence encodes CASSQLGNEQYF.